This TCR beta chain came from a study of cytomegalovirus exposure and HLA in healthy donors. The PCR used 60 Vbeta and 13 Jbeta primers. Assay used: immunoSEQ multiplex PCR; TCRdb lists only in-frame clones, some missing. The sample has 95,000 to 110,000 clones; about three quarters are singletons. The germline V gene has CDR1 SGDLS and CDR2 YYNGEE. V lost 0 bases, J lost 2 bases, and 13 bases lay in between. This CDR3 has 16 residues. Study-level findings and limits: When a later analysis was performed, an Asian-associated ancestry cluster reportedly had fewer N-insertions than the approximately 600-donor mean. A later analysis found most CMV-associated TCR beta chains apparently HLA-restricted. In vitro testing confirmed three CMV-associated chains as specific for CMV antigens.

A remark on this clone: Its antigen is currently unknown.

The rearrangement uses TRBV9 and TRBJ2-3; unclear D gene. This receptor was identified in a woman between 18 and 29 years old in good health and CMV-seropositive. The sample consisted of PBMCs. The CDR3 loop reads CASSVGIALFTDTQYF. CDR3 nucleotide sequence: TGTGCCAGCAGCGTAGGGATAGCCCTGTTCACAGATACGCAGTATTTT.